The clone carrying this T cell receptor delta chain was recorded at least ten times. The antigen is not known. The data derive from a study of Vδ1+ human thymocytes. Study-wide results and caveats: In the thymus, TRG and TRD repertoires looked highly polyclonal with Gaussian CDR3 lengths. Around a fifth of thymic delta-chain sequences were Vdelta2, with few Vdelta3, unlike blood Vdelta1+ controls.

V dropped 5 bases and J dropped 0; count of bases not matched to a gene: 12. The CDR3 totals 18 residues. The germline gives CDR1 GEAIGNYY, CDR2 EKD. The sorted cells were CD3+ Vdelta1+ Vdelta2- thymocytes from alphabeta-depleted thymus. The template was reverse-transcribed extracted RNA. Multiplex PCR used pooled V-gene forward primers and a constant-region reverse primer to amplify CDR3s. TCRdb reprocessed the multiplex PCR reads through CATT. The data hold around 56,000 delta-chain clones, with over 12% observed a single time. V gene TRDV2 combines with J gene TRDJ1; TRDD3 matches 12 bases. The sample was Vdelta1+ gamma-delta thymocytes from the thymus. Subset here: FACS-sorted CD3+ TCRalphabeta- TCRVdelta1+ TCRVdelta2- thymocytes. The TCR originated in a girl younger than two who had congenital heart surgery. CDR3 in DNA: TGTGCCTGTGGACGTGTACTGGGGGATACTTATCACACCGATAAACTCATCTTT. Its translation is CACGRVLGDTYHTDKLIF.